This is a list of T cell receptor beta chains from one sample in a study of cytomegalovirus exposure and HLA in healthy donors. TCRdb's copy holds only in-frame clones and misses some; the assay was immunoSEQ multiplex PCR. The sample lists around 40,000 clones, roughly three quarters seen once, with about 6.5% in the top ten. Sequenced: PBMCs. The receptors here all came from a man younger than 45 in good health and CMV-seronegative. Each CDR3 is given with its conserved first and last residue. The order of the fields is clone size, D gene, V gene, J gene, CDR3 protein, CDR3 DNA. A D gene is named only where the DNA matches it firmly. A row's size may be missing; if present it is once, few, many or a size class.

>few|-|TRBV11-2|TRBJ2-7
CASSSMTAYEQYF
TGTGCCAGCAGCTCTATGACAGCCTACGAGCAGTACTTC
>-|TRBD1|TRBV19|TRBJ1-5
CATGTANNQPQHF
TGTGCCACCGGGACAGCTAACAATCAGCCCCAGCATTTT
>-|-|TRBV11-3|TRBJ2-5
CASSLLGAETQYF
TGTGCCAGCAGCCTCCTGGGGGCAGAGACCCAGTACTTC
>once|TRBD2|TRBV4-1|TRBJ2-3
CASRRGATDTQYF
TGCGCCAGCAGGCGGGGGGCAACAGATACGCAGTATTTT
>-|-|TRBV4-3|TRBJ1-5
CASSQEVEFPQHF
TGCGCCAGCAGCCAAGAGGTCGAGTTTCCCCAGCATTTT
>-|-|TRBV10-1|TRBJ2-7
CASSDSDEQYF
TGCGCCAGCAGTGATTCCGACGAGCAGTACTTC
>-|TRBD1|TRBV7-2|TRBJ1-1
CASSMDRGREAFF
TGTGCCAGCAGCATGGACAGGGGGCGGGAAGCTTTCTTT
>-|-|TRBV6-5|TRBJ1-1
CASSYSLYGEAFF
TGTGCCAGCAGTTACTCCCTCTATGGTGAAGCTTTCTTT
>-|-|TRBV5-1|TRBJ2-7
CASSSGATRAHEQYF
TGCGCCAGCAGCTCCGGAGCGACTAGGGCGCACGAGCAGTACTTC
>few|TRBD1|TRBV2|TRBJ1-5
CASRPLDRDRQPQHF
TGTGCCAGCAGACCCCTTGACAGGGATAGGCAGCCCCAGCATTTT
>-|-|TRBV4-1|TRBJ2-3
CASSRSSSTDTQYF
TGCGCCAGCAGCCGTTCCTCTAGCACAGATACGCAGTATTTT
>-|-|TRBV5-1|TRBJ1-1
CASSWEVRGNTEAFF
TGCGCCAGCAGCTGGGAGGTGAGGGGGAACACTGAAGCTTTCTTT
>few|-|TRBV7-2|TRBJ1-1
CASRSPGEGTEAFF
TGTGCCAGCAGGAGCCCAGGGGAGGGCACTGAAGCTTTCTTT
>-|-|TRBV19|TRBJ1-5
CASSAPGTQHF
TGTGCCAGTAGTGCCCCGGGGACCCAGCATTTT
>-|TRBD2|TRBV6-6|TRBJ2-1
CASTAGLAGVDEQFF
TGTGCCAGCACCGCCGGACTAGCGGGAGTCGATGAGCAGTTCTTC
>-|TRBD1|TRBV11-3|TRBJ1-1
CASSLTGVTEAFF
TGTGCCAGCAGCTTAACAGGGGTAACTGAAGCTTTCTTT
>few|-|TRBV4-3|TRBJ2-1
CASSQVGGLYNEQFF
TGCGCCAGCAGCCAAGTGGGGGGTCTCTACAATGAGCAGTTCTTC
>-|TRBD1|TRBV29-1|TRBJ2-3
CSVDRGTIDTQYF
TGCAGCGTGGACAGGGGAACTATAGATACGCAGTATTTT
>-|-|TRBV27|TRBJ2-7
CASTTGGHEQYF
TGTGCCAGCACGACGGGGGGCCACGAGCAGTACTTC
>once|-|TRBV7-2|TRBJ2-4
CASSLVKSDIQYF
TGTGCCAGCAGCTTAGTGAAGAGCGACATTCAGTACTTC
>-|TRBD1|TRBV2|TRBJ2-7
CASRDRGVSYEQYF
TGTGCCAGCAGGGACAGGGGGGTCTCCTACGAGCAGTACTTC
>-|-|TRBV11-2|TRBJ2-7
CASSSDRGFSYEQYF
TGTGCCAGCAGCTCCGACAGAGGCTTCTCCTACGAGCAGTACTTC
>once|-|TRBV19|TRBJ2-1
CASSAQGHNEQFF
TGTGCCAGTAGTGCTCAGGGGCACAATGAGCAGTTCTTC
>-|-|TRBV7-2|TRBJ1-3
CASSAPPGGNTIYF
TGTGCCAGCAGCGCCCCCCCGGGTGGAAACACCATATATTTT
>-|-|TRBV5-4|TRBJ1-2
CASSPGTKIYTF
TGTGCCAGCAGCCCCGGGACAAAGATCTACACCTTC
>-|TRBD1|TRBV4-3|TRBJ1-4
CASSQYKFGTGGLGVYEKLFF
TGCGCCAGCAGCCAATACAAATTCGGGACAGGGGGCCTCGGGGTGTATGAAAAACTGTTTTTT
>few|-|TRBV28|TRBJ1-1
CASSLGPWNTEAFF
TGTGCCAGCAGTTTGGGGCCGTGGAACACTGAAGCTTTCTTT
>-|TRBD1|TRBV28|TRBJ1-2
CASKYPGTVNYGYTF
TGTGCCAGCAAATACCCTGGGACAGTTAACTATGGCTACACCTTC
>-|TRBD2|TRBV15|TRBJ2-1
CATSYLGLADNEQFF
TGTGCCACCAGCTACCTGGGACTAGCGGACAATGAGCAGTTCTTC
>-|-|TRBV10-2|TRBJ2-7
CASSEVGRVAYEQYF
TGCGCCAGCAGTGAGGTTGGGCGGGTGGCCTACGAGCAGTACTTC
>-|-|TRBV6-1|TRBJ1-6
CATQRLRANSPLHF
TGTGCCACCCAACGTCTTAGAGCTAATTCACCCCTCCACTTT
>-|-|TRBV2|TRBJ1-6
CAEGRGTNSPLHF
TGTGCCGAGGGCAGGGGTACTAATTCACCCCTCCACTTT
>few|-|TRBV7-8|TRBJ1-5
CASSLGQYSNQPQHF
TGTGCCAGCAGCTTAGGACAGTATAGCAATCAGCCCCAGCATTTT
>-|-|TRBV6-6|TRBJ2-7
CASSYVRSSYEQYF
TGTGCCAGCAGTTACGTGAGGAGCTCCTACGAGCAGTACTTC
>medium-sized|-|TRBV7-9|TRBJ1-5
CASSLSSAGDQPQHF
TGTGCCAGCAGCTTAAGTAGCGCAGGCGATCAGCCCCAGCATTTT
>once|-|TRBV5-1|TRBJ2-7
CASSLRSPSPGEQYF
TGCGCCAGCAGCTTAAGATCCCCCTCCCCGGGCGAGCAGTACTTC
>-|-|TRBV19|TRBJ1-2
CASSQGRSYTF
TGTGCCAGTAGTCAGGGAAGGAGCTACACCTTC
>-|-|TRBV6-1|TRBJ2-6
CASNTGWINVLTF
TGTGCCAGCAATACAGGGTGGATAAACGTCCTGACTTTC
>-|-|TRBV6-5|TRBJ1-2
CASSYNRKQENYGYTF
TGTGCCAGCAGTTACAATCGAAAACAGGAAAACTATGGCTACACCTTC
>-|-|TRBV11-2|TRBJ1-2
CASSYRRSNYGYTF
TGTGCCAGCAGCTACAGAAGATCTAACTATGGCTACACCTTC
>-|TRBD1|TRBV6-1|TRBJ2-7
CASSEGGTVYEQYF
TGTGCCAGCAGTGAAGGGGGGACAGTTTACGAGCAGTACTTC
>few|-|TRBV6-5|TRBJ1-1
CASSYSRPGRDEAFF
TGTGCCAGCAGTTACTCGAGACCAGGCAGGGATGAAGCTTTCTTT
>-|TRBD2|TRBV29-1|TRBJ2-3
CSVAGLAGSTDTQYF
TGCAGCGTTGCCGGACTAGCGGGTAGCACAGATACGCAGTATTTT
>-|-|TRBV19|TRBJ1-4
CASTSNEKLFF
TGTGCCAGTACCTCCAATGAAAAACTGTTTTTT
>-|-|TRBV5-1|TRBJ2-1
CASSQVSSYNEQFF
TGCGCCAGCAGTCAAGTTAGCTCCTACAATGAGCAGTTCTTC
>-|-|TRBV7-2|TRBJ1-2
CASSLVGGYGYTF
TGTGCCAGCAGCCTAGTCGGGGGCTATGGCTACACCTTC
>-|-|TRBV4-3|TRBJ2-5
CASSQVSSVPETQYF
TGCGCCAGCAGCCAAGTGAGCTCGGTACCGGAGACCCAGTACTTC